The text below deals with one T cell receptor beta chain. Its antigen is currently unknown. The data are from a study of Ad26.COV2.S vaccination and SARS-CoV-2 variants. Study-wide points: Total responses of T cells may have been underestimated by the analyses of TCR breadth and depth. For non-spike TCRs, breadth in vaccine recipients resembled that in placebo recipients.

Germline values: CDR1 SGDLS, CDR2 YYNGEE. J was trimmed by 2 bases and V by 6 bases; bases with no gene match: 4. The CDR3 loop spans 15 amino acids. This sample's treatment: 15 to 20 received Ad26.COV2.S at low or high dose, single or two shots; a few received placebo; per-sample allocation not given. The samples date from day 63 after the first vaccine or placebo injection. Produced via immunoSEQ multiplex PCR; TCRdb's table is partial and in-frame only. The repertoire includes about 350,000 clones, 88% of them detected once, and 6.4% sits in the top ten. Sequencing was performed on peripheral blood, taken in a trial of Ad26.COV2.S vaccine versus placebo. This chain links TRBV9 with TRBJ2-1; 11 nucleotides line up with TRBD2. The sequence derives from a person aged 18 to 59 who received the Ad26.COV2.S COVID-19 vaccine or a placebo. CDR3 DNA: TGTGCCAGCACCCTTAGCGGGGGGGCCTACAATGAGCAGTTCTTC. Its translation: CASTLSGGAYNEQFF.